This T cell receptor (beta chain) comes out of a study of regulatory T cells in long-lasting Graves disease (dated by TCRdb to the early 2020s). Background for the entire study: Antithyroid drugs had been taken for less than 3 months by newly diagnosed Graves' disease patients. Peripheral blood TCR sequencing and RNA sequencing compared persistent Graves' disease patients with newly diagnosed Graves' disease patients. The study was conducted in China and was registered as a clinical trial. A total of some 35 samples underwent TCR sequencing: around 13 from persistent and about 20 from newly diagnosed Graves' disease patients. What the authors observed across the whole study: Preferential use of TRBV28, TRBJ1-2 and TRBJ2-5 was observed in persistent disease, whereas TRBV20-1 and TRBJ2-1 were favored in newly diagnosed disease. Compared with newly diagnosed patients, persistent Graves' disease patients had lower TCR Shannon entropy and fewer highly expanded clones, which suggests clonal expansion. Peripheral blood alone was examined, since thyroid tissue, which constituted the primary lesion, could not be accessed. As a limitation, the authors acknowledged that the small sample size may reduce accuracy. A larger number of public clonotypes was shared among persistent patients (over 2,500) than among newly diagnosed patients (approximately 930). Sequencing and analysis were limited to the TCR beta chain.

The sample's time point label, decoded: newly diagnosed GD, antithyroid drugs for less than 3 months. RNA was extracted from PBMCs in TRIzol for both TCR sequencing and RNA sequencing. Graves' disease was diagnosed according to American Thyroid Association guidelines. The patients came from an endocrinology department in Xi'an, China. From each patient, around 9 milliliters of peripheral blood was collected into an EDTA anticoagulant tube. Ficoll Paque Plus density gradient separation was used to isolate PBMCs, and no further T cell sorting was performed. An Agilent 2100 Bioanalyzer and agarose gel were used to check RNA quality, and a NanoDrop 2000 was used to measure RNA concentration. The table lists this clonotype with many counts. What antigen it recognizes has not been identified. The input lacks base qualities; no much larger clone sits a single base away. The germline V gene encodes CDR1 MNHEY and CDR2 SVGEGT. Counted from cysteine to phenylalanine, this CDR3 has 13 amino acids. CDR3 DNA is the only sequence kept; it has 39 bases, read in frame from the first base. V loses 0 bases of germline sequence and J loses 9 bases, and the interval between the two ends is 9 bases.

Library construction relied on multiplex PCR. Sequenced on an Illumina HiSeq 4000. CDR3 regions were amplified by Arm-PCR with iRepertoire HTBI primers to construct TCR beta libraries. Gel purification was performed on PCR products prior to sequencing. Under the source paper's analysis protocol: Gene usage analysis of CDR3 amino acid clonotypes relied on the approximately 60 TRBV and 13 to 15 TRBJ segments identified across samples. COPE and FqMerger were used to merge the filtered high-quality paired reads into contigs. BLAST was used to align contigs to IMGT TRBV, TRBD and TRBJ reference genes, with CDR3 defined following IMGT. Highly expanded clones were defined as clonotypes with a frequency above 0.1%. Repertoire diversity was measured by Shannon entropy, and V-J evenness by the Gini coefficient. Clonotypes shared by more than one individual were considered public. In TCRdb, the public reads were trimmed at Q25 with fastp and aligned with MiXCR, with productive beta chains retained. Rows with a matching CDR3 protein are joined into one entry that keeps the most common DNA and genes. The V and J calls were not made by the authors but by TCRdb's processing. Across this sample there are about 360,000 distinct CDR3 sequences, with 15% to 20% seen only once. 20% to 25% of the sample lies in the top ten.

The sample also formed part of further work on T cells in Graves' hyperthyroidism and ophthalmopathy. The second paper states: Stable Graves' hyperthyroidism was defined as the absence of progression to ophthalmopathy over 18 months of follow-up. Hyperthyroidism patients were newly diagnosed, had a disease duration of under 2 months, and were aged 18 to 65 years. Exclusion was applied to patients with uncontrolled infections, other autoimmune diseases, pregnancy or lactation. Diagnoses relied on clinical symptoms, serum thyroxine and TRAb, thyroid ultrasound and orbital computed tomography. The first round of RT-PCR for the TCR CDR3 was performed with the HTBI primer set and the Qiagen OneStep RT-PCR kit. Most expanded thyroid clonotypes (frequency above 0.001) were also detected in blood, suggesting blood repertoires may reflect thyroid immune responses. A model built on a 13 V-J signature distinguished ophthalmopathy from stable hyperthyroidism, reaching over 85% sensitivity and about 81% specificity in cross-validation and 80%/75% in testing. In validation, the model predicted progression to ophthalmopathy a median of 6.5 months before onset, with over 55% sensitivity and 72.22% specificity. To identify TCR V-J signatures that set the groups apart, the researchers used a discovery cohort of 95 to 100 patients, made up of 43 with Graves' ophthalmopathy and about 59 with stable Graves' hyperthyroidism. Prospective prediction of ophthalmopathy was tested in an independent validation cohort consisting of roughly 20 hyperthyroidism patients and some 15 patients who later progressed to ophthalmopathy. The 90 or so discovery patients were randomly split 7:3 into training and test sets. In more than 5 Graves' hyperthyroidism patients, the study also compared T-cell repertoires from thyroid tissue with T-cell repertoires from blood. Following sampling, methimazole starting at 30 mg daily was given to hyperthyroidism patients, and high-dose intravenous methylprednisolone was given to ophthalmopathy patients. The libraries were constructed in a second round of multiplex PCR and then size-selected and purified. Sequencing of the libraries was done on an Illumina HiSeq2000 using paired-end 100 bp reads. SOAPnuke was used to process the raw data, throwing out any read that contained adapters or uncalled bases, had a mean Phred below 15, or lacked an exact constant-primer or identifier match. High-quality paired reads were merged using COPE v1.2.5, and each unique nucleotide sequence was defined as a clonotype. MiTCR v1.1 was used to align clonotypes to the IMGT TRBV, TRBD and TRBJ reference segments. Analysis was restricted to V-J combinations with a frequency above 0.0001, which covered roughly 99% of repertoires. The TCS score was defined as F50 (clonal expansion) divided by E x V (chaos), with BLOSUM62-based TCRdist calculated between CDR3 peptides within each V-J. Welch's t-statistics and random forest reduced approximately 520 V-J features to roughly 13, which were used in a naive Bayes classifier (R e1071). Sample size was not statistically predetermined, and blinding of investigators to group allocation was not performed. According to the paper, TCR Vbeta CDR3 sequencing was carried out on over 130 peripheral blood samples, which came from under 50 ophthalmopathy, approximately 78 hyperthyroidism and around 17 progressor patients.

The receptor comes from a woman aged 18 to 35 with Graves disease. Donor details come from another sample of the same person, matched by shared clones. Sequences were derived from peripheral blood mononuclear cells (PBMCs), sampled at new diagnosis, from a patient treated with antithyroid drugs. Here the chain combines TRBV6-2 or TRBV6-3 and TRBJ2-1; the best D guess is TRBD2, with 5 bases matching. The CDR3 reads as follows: CASSYSPGSEQFF. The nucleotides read TGTGCCAGCAGTTACTCTCCGGGGAGTGAGCAGTTCTTC.